This TCR beta chain appears in the sequencing data of a study of blood T cells in healthy people across ages (dated by TCRdb to between 2015 and 2017). Broadly, across the study: In model experiments, roughly one uniquely barcoded TCR beta cDNA molecule per two T cells was captured by template switching. Using deep sequencing normalized with unique cDNA molecular identifiers, the study measured how TCR beta repertoire diversity changes with age. The donors were split into four age groups: young (average about 15 years), middle-aged (around 40), aged (about 56) and long-lived (over 75). The study analyzed two additional independent replicas of 1 million unique cDNA reads from the same blood draw for two donors, one aged 18 to 29 and one aged 80 or older. Paper-wide results and their limitations: There was a strong correlation between observed TCR beta diversity and the percentage of naive T cells measured by flow cytometry. Compared with the aged group, the long-lived group had more naive CD4+ T cells, fewer expanded clones and increased TCR diversity, suggesting age selection. Because profiling used bulk unsorted PBMCs, naive and antigen-experienced compartments could not be compared conclusively. Because the CMV infection status of the donors was unknown, age-related changes in expanded clonotypes may potentially have been confounded. Estimates of total diversity from one million sequenced T cells were regarded as lower bounds and underestimates. Observed TCR beta diversity per million T cells fell roughly linearly with age, and a significant reduction was already apparent by age roughly 40.

In this sample, this clonotype turned up a few times. It lacks a known antigen. The sample holds no much larger clone one base away, and base qualities are not on file. The 39 donors, aged 6 to 90 years, were systemically healthy Caucasian individuals from Russia. About 9.6 milliliters of peripheral blood were collected from each donor into EDTA-treated Vacutainer tubes. PBMCs were isolated by Ficoll-Paque density-gradient centrifugation, with at least 6.5 million obtained per sample. Trizol reagent was used to extract total RNA from PBMCs, with at least 5 micrograms per sample. The percentages of naive CD45RAhigh/CD27high T cells were determined by flow cytometry on a PBMC aliquot from every donor. Receptor amplification or capture employed 5' RACE. TCRdb lists the instrument as Illumina HiSeq 2500. The second PCR ran for roughly 7 to 12 cycles and used a J-beta primer mix along with a sample-barcoded 5' primer. A template-switch 5' adaptor carrying 12 random nucleotides introduced a unique molecular identifier onto each TCR beta cDNA molecule. Each sample yielded at least 2.5 million CDR3-containing paired-end reads. First-strand cDNA synthesis was performed from all RNA using the Mint cDNA synthesis kit, with priming by a TRBC-specific oligonucleotide. All cDNA was treated with uracil-DNA glycosylase and then went through a first 18-cycle PCR with the universal primers M1SS and BC2_uni_R. Processing in the source paper ran as follows. For normalization, 1 million high-quality reads, each with a distinct molecular identifier, were randomly selected from each sample. Reads with shared molecular identifiers were discarded instead of being binned into consensus sequences. MiTCR, run with a Q25 quality threshold and the strictest error-elimination algorithm, handled CDR3 identification, clonotype clustering and error correction. A nonparametric unseen species model with Euler transformation was used to estimate a lower bound on total TCR beta diversity. TCRdb redid the processing of the public reads, applying fastp at Q25 and MiXCR, and retained in-frame beta chains. Each CDR3 protein appears once, grouped with its most common genes and DNA. Here the V and J calls rest on TCRdb's processing, not on the authors' analysis. The table for this sample lists some 940,000 distinct CDR3 sequences; under 35% of them were counted only once. The ten largest clones add up to 10% to 13% of the sample.

From the cysteine through the phenylalanine, the CDR3 covers 13 amino acids. The retained sequence is limited to the CDR3, 39 bases, with the frame set at the first base. Per the germline V gene (reference sequence), GTSNPN is the CDR1 and SVGIG is the CDR2. Between the V and J ends, shortened by 2 bases and 4 bases respectively, the junction contains 12 bases. The same specimen was also included in a second study, on T cells of mothers and their children. The second investigation adds: The donors were nine systemically healthy Caucasian individuals, made up of three mothers and their six children. cDNA synthesis consumed the entire amount of extracted RNA, loaded at approximately 1.6 ug RNA in each 15 ul reaction. Sample barcodes and 2-4 random nucleotides were added via the M1S primer in the second PCR. Over 8 million TCR beta CDR3 reads were obtained for each mother, and millions of reads were obtained for each child. Thymic selection similarly shapes TCR recombination output in related and unrelated pairs, with minor effect from inherited differences. Normalized repertoire overlap was always found to be slightly, but never significantly, higher in related mother-child pairs than in unrelated mother-child pairs. Persistent microchimeric T cell clones were not detected, at a sensitivity of approximately 98 clones per million clonotypes. The study used deep NGS to compare TCR beta repertoires of mothers and children, seeking features distinguishing related mother-child pairs from unrelated individuals. The mean age was approximately 41 +/- 4 years for the mothers and around 11 +/- 4 years for the children. After adapter ligation was performed with NEBNext reagents, the libraries were sequenced on an Illumina HiSeq 2000 with 100+100 nt paired-end reads. To prevent cross-contamination, the mother and child libraries were prepared one month apart and sequenced in separate runs. For each donor, between about 450,000 and 2,300,000 distinct TCR beta clonotypes were identified. Naive TCR beta clonotypes were estimated from low-frequency clonotypes matched to each donor's FACS-determined naive share, without sorting.

This TCR was sampled from a woman in her thirties or forties in good health. Sequenced material: blood. The V and J genes are TRBV30 and TRBJ2-7, with no confident D gene call. The DNA sequence follows: TGTGCCTGGAGTAGGGTCTTAGGTTACGAGCAGTACTTC. The encoded protein is CAWSRVLGYEQYF.